This TCR beta chain was captured by sequencing in a study of blood T cell repertoires in COVID-19. Whole-study context: Acute-phase and convalescent COVID-19 samples originated in the United States, Italy and Spain.

Authors' analysis steps: How many nucleated cells were present was estimated from reference gene primer amplification. Produced via immunoSEQ multiplex PCR; TCRdb's table is partial and in-frame only. Clone size and V and J calls were adopted from that table, with D and trimming inferred from the DNA. The top ten hold about 5% of the sample, which has 150,000 to 200,000 clones, about 93% seen once. The V end was cut by 3 bases, the J end by 0 bases, with 11 bases between. There are 15 residues in the CDR3. Germline V gene sequence: CDR1 SEHNR, CDR2 FQNEAQ (reference sequence). This sequence was found in a woman aged 45-65 years with acute or convalescent COVID-19. The chain employs TRBV7-9 and TRBJ2-5; no reliable D call. Source material: peripheral blood. The CDR3 DNA is TGTGCCAGCAGCTTCGGCGGTACTAACCAAGAGACCCAGTACTTC. Amino acid sequence: CASSFGGTNQETQYF.